This TCR beta chain emerged from a study of T cell changes during pregnancy in multiple sclerosis. The assay was immunoSEQ multiplex PCR, and TCRdb's table has in-frame clones only and misses some. The sample holds under 70,000 clones, roughly 89% seen once. The V and J ends lost 5 bases and 8 bases respectively, with 10 bases between them. CDR1 and CDR2 from the germline V gene are PRHDT and FYEKMQ (reference sequence). The CDR3 length is 12 residues. This chain joins TRBV13 and TRBJ2-1; D remains ambiguous. The clonotype comes from a female donor in good health, enrolled as a control in a pregnancy study. This material consisted of peripheral blood, taken in the third trimester of pregnancy. Here the CDR3 reads CASSHPNYEQFF. The CDR3 DNA follows: TGTGCCAGCAGCCACCCGAACTATGAGCAGTTCTTC.